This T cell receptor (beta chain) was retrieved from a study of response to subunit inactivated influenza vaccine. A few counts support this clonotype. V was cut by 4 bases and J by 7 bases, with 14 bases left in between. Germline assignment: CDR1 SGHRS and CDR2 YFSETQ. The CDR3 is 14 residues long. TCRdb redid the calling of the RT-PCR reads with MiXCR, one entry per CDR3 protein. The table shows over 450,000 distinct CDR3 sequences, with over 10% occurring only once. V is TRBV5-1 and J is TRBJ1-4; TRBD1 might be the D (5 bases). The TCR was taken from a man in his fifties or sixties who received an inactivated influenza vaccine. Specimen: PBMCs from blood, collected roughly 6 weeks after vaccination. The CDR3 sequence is CASSPGYRGEKLFF. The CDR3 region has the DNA TGCGCCAGCAGCCCAGGGTATCGAGGTGAAAAACTGTTTTTT.